This is a list of T cell receptor beta chains from one sample in a study of blood T cells in healthy people across ages. TCRdb passed the 5' RACE reads through MiXCR, listing each CDR3 protein once. Here the sample spans hundreds of thousands of distinct CDR3 sequences, less than 25% being singletons. The same sample was also used in a study of T cells of mothers and their children.

The sequencing input was blood. Receptors were obtained from a boy aged 10-17 years in good health. The CDR3 runs from the conserved cysteine through the conserved F or W. Fields, in order: J gene, V gene, CDR3 length, D gene, clone size, CDR3 DNA, CDR3 protein. A D gene is named only where the DNA matches it firmly. Where a row states a size, it is once, few, many or the class of an expanded clone; other rows omit it.

TRBJ2-5 TRBV20-1 13 . many TGCAGTGCTAGAGTTGCCAGGGGAGAGACCCAGTACTTC CSARVARGETQYF
TRBJ2-1 TRBV18 15 . few TGTGCCAGCTCACACTTAACGATGGGTAGGGATGAGCAGTTCTTC CASSHLTMGRDEQFF
TRBJ2-2 TRBV4-3 18 . . TGCGCCAGCTGCATGGGATACGGGGCGGGGGCCCACACCGGGGAGCTGTTTTTT CASCMGYGAGAHTGELFF
TRBJ1-5 TRBV6-5 13 . . TGTGCCAGCAGCACAGGGCTAAGGGAGCCCCAGCATTTT CASSTGLREPQHF
TRBJ2-5 TRBV20-1 12 . few TGCAGAGCTAGTTCGGGAGAAGAGACCCAGTACTTC CRASSGEETQYF
TRBJ2-2 TRBV7-8 16 . . TGTGCCAGCAGCTTAGTAGGGAGACGGGGCACCGGGGAGCTGTTTTTT CASSLVGRRGTGELFF
TRBJ2-7 TRBV9 14 TRBD2 . TGTGCCAGCAGCGTTATGTCGGGGGGAAACGAGCAGTACTTC CASSVMSGGNEQYF
TRBJ2-3 TRBV29-1 12 . . TGCAGCGGGAGGGGTCTCACAGATACGCGGTATTTT CSGRGLTDTRYF
TRBJ1-2 TRBV12-3/TRBV12-4 12 TRBD1 few TGTGCCAGCAGTTTGGGGACAGGAGGCTACACCTTC CASSLGTGGYTF
TRBJ2-7 TRBV11-2 15 TRBD2 . TGTGCCAGCAGCCAAAATGGGCGGGAGGGACCCGAGCAGTACTTC CASSQNGREGPEQYF
TRBJ2-3 TRBV11-2 12 . . TGTGCCAGCAGCTCCCAACCGGATACGCGGTATTTT CASSSQPDTRYF
TRBJ1-3 TRBV7-2 16 . few TGTGCCAGCAGCCCACGCTCACAGGGAGGCCGGGGCACCATATATTTT CASSPRSQGGRGTIYF
TRBJ1-6 TRBV3-1 15 . . TGTGCCAGCAGCCAAGGCAGGGGTAGGAATTCACCCCTCCACTTT CASSQGRGRNSPLHF
TRBJ2-7 TRBV28 15 TRBD1 once TGTGCCAGCACCTCCCCCGGACAGGGGGGCTACGAGCAGTACTTC CASTSPGQGGYEQYF